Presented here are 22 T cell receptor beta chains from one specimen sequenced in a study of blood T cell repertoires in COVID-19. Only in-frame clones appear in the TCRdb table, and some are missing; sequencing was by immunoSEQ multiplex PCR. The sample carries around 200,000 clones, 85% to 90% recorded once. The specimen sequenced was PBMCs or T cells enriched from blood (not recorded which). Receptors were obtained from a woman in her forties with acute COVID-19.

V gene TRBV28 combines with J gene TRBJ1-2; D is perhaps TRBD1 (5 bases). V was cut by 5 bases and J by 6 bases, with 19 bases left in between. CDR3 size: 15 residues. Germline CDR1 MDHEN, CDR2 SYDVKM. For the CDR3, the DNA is TGTGCCAGCAGTCTACCAGGGATAGGCGGGGATGGCTACACCTTC. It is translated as CASSLPGIGGDGYTF.

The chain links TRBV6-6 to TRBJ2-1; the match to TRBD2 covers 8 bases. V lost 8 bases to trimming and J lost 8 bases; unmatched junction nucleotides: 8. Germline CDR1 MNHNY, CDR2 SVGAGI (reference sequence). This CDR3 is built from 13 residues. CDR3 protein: CASRGGSGDEQFF. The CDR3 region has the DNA TGTGCCAGCCGGGGGGGCTCGGGCGATGAGCAGTTCTTC.

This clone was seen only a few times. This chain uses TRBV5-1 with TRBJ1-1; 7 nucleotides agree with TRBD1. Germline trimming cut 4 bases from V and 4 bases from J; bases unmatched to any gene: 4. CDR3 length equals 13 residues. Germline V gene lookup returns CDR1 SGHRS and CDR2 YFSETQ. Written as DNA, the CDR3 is TGCGCCAGCAGCAACAGGGGTTTCACTGAAGCTTTCTTT. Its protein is CASSNRGFTEAFF.

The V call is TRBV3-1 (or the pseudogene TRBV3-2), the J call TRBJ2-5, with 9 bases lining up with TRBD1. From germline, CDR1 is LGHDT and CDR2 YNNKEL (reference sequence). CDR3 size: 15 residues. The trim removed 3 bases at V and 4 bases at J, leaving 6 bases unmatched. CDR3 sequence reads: CASSQLEDRGETQYF. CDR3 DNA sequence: TGTGCCAGCAGCCAGCTCGAGGACAGGGGAGAGACCCAGTACTTC.

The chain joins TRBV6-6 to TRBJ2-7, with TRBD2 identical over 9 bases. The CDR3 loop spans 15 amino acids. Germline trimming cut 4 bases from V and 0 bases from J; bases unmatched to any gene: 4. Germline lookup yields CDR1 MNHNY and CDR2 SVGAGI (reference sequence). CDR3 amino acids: CASSSYSGSSYEQYF. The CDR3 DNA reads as TGTGCCAGCAGTTCATATAGCGGGAGCTCCTACGAGCAGTACTTC.

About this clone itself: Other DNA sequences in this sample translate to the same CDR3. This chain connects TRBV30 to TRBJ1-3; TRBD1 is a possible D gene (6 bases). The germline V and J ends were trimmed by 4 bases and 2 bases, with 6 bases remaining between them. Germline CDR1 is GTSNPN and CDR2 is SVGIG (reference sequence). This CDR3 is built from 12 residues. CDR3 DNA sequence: TGTGCCTGGAAGGGGGCTGGAAACACCATATATTTT. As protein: CAWKGAGNTIYF.

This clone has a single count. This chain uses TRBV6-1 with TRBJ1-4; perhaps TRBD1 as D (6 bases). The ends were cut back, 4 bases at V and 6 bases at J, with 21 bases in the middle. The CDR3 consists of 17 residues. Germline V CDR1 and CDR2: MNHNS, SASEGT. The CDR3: CASSAPLGRQVDEKLFF. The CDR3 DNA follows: TGTGCCAGCAGTGCCCCCCTGGGGAGACAGGTCGATGAAAAACTGTTTTTT.

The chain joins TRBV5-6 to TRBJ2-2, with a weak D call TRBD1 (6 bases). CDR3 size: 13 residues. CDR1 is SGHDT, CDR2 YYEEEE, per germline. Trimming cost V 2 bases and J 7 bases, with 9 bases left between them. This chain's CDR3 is CASSLKGDGELFF. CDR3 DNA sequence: TGTGCCAGCAGCTTAAAGGGGGACGGGGAGCTGTTTTTT.

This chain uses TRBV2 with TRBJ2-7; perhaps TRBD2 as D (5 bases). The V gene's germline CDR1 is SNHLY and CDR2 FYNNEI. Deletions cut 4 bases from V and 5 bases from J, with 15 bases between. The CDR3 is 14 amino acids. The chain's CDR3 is CASSVTAEINEQYF. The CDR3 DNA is TGTGCCAGCAGTGTAACAGCGGAGATAAACGAGCAGTACTTC.

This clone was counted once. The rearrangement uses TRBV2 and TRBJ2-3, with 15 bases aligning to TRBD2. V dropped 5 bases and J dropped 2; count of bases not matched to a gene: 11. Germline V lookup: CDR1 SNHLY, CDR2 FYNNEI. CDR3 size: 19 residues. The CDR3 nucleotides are TGTGCCAGCAGTTTTCCGGGACTAGCGGGGGGCCGTACCACAGATACGCAGTATTTT. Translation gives CASSFPGLAGGRTTDTQYF.

The CDR3 coding sequence is TGTGCCATCAGTGAGCCCCGGACAGGCTCTGGAAACACCATATATTTT. This encodes CAISEPRTGSGNTIYF. V usage is TRBV10-3 and J usage is TRBJ1-3, with 7 bases lining up with TRBD1. The CDR3 is 16 amino acids. CDR1 is ENHRY, CDR2 SYGVKD, per germline. J lost 0 bases, V lost 2 bases, and 4 bases had no gene match.

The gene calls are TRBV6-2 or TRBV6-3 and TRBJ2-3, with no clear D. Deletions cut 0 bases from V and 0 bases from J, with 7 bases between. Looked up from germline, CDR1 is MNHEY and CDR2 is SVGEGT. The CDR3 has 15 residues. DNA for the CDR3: TGTGCCAGCAGTTACTCGACATATAGCACAGATACGCAGTATTTT. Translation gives CASSYSTYSTDTQYF.

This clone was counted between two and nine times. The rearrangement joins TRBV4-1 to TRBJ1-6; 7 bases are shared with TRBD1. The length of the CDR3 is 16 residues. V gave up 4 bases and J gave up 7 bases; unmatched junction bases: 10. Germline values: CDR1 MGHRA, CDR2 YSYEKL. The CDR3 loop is CASSLSPDRMNSPLHF. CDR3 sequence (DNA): TGCGCCAGCAGCCTCTCCCCGGACAGGATGAATTCACCCCTCCACTTT.

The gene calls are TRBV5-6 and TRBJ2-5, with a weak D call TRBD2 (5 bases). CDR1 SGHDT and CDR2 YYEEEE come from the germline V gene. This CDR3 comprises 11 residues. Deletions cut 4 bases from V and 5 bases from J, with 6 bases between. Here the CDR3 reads CASSRGETQYF. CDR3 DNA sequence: TGTGCCAGCAGCCGAGGGGAGACCCAGTACTTC.

The CDR3: CASSLNNSPLHF. In nucleotides, the CDR3 is TGTGCCAGCAGCTTAAATAATTCACCCCTCCACTTT. The chain carries TRBV9 and TRBJ1-6; D is unresolved. Germline lookup yields CDR1 SGDLS and CDR2 YYNGEE. The CDR3 contains 12 residues. Trimming took 4 bases from V and 5 from J, leaving 4 bases between them.

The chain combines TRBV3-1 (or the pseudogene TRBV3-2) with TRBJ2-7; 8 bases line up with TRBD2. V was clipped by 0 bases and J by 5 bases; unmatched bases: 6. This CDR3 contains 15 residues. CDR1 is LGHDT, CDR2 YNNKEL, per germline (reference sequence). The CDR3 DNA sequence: TGTGCCAGCAGCCAAGACCCGGGGGGGCCTGACGAGCAGTACTTC. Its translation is CASSQDPGGPDEQYF.

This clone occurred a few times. This CDR3 is CASSLIEGRGDNEKLFF. The CDR3 DNA reads as TGTGCCAGCAGTTTAATTGAAGGCAGGGGGGATAATGAAAAACTGTTTTTT. This chain connects TRBV27 to TRBJ1-4; 7 nucleotides line up with TRBD1. V was clipped by 2 bases and J by 4 bases; unmatched bases: 10. Per germline, CDR1 MNHEY and CDR2 SMNVEV (reference sequence). CDR3 length equals 17 residues. The whole variable domain, remainder taken from reference TRBV27 and TRBJ1-4, is EAQVTQNPRYLITVTGKKLTVTCSQNMNHEYMSWYRQDPGLGLRQIYYSMNVEVTDKGDVPEGYKVSRKEKRNFPLILESPSPNQTSLYFCASSLIEGRGDNEKLFFGSGTQLSVL.

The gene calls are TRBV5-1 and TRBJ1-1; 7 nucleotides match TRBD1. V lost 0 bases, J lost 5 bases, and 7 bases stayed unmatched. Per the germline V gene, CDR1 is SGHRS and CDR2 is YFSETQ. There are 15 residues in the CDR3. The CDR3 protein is CASSLDGGGNTEAFF. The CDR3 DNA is TGCGCCAGCAGCTTGGATGGAGGGGGCAATACTGAAGCTTTCTTT.

CDR3 nucleotides: TGTGCCAGCTCACCCCGGACTCCTTCTCACCTATACGAGCAGTACTTC. Translated, it gives CASSPRTPSHLYEQYF. This chain links TRBV18 with TRBJ2-7; D possibly corresponds to TRBD2 (5 bases). The CDR3 consists of 16 residues. The V gene lost 3 bases and the J gene lost 4 bases, with 19 bases spanning the gap. Germline CDR1 reads KGHSH; CDR2 reads LQKENI.

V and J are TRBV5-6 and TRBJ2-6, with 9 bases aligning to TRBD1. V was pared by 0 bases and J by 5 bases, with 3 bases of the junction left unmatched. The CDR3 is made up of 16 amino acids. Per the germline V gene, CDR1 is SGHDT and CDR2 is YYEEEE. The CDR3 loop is CASSLGTGDRANVLTF. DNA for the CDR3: TGTGCCAGCAGCTTGGGGACAGGGGATCGGGCCAACGTCCTGACTTTC.

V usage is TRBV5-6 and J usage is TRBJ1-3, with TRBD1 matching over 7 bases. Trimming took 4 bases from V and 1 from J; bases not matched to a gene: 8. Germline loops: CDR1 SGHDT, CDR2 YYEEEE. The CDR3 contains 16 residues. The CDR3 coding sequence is TGTGCCAGCAGCCGGGGACAGTCTCTATCTGGAAACACCATATATTTT. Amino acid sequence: CASSRGQSLSGNTIYF.

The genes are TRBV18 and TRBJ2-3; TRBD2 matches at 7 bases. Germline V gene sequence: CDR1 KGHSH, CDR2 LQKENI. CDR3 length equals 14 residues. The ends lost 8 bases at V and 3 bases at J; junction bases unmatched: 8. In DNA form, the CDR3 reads TGTGCCAGCCAGCCGCGGGAGACAACAGATACGCAGTATTTT. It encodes CASQPRETTDTQYF.